These T cell receptor beta chains were read from a single sample in a study of preoperative IRX-2 immunotherapy in early breast cancer. Produced via immunoSEQ multiplex PCR; TCRdb's table is partial and in-frame only. There are 55,000 to 70,000 clones in the sample; roughly 95% occur only once, and approximately 1.8% lies in the top ten. This sample was obtained from a patient treated with IRX-2 immunotherapy. The origin of the receptors is a human donor with breast cancer. Both conserved end residues are part of each CDR3.

V	J	CDR3
TRBV28	TRBJ2-1	CASSNPSLAGHYNEQFF
TRBV30	TRBJ1-4	CAWSGGSTNEKLFF
TRBV23-1	TRBJ2-1	CASSQFIPNLTYNEQFF
TRBV28	TRBJ2-7	CASSSSYEQYF
TRBV5-1	TRBJ2-2	CASSLVYGRSNTGELFF
TRBV4-2	TRBJ2-4	CASSQAGRAKNIQYF
TRBV9	TRBJ2-5	CASSLSGRKETQYF
TRBV7-6	TRBJ1-2	CASSFGYGGYTF
TRBV4-3	TRBJ2-5	CASSPRTGKETQYF
TRBV7-2	TRBJ1-1	CASSSQESSTEAFF
TRBV28	TRBJ2-7	CASMPRGTSYEQYF
TRBV5-6	TRBJ2-2	CASSQGVRQLWRNTGELFF
TRBV4-3	TRBJ2-1	CASSQRKAGGNNEQFF
TRBV5-8	TRBJ1-5	CASSSTGGVYQPQHF
TRBV5-5	TRBJ2-7	CASSFTPGQGYEQYF
TRBV28	TRBJ1-5	CASSLFGTGRLEHF
TRBV4-3	TRBJ1-4	CASSQEQGAYEKLFF
TRBV5-1	TRBJ2-3	CASSLTQADTQYF
TRBV7-9	TRBJ1-2	CASSLVTGTGSSYGYTF
TRBV9	TRBJ2-7	CASSATHVRETYEQYF
TRBV5-1	TRBJ2-2	CASSPNTGELFF
TRBV7-9	TRBJ1-2	CASSLSLGYGYTF
TRBV7-3	TRBJ1-6	CARQPGRPSPLHF
TRBV7-8	TRBJ2-5	CASSFPKGLAGEETQYF
TRBV4-3	TRBJ2-3	CASSQVPTDTQYF
TRBV2	TRBJ2-2	CASRRGRNTGELFF
TRBV29-1	TRBJ2-2	CSVGISKLTGELFF
TRBV27	TRBJ1-1	CASRNTGAPTEAFF
TRBV5-1	TRBJ1-4	CASSPTPGDEKLFF
TRBV7-2	TRBJ2-3	CASRLTRDDTQYF
TRBV27	TRBJ2-3	CASSQDQGWNTDTQYF
TRBV10-3	TRBJ1-2	CAIRPTGQSNYGYTF
TRBV19	TRBJ1-1	CASTSIQGNTEAFF
TRBV10-3	TRBJ2-2	CAISYPRDRVFTGELFF
TRBV6-5	TRBJ1-1	CASSRTGNTEAFF
TRBV5-8	TRBJ1-1	CASSPIRPEAFF
TRBV20-1	TRBJ1-1	CRPRLNTEAFF
TRBV5-1	TRBJ2-2	CASSLGPGGALGGELFF
TRBV5-1	TRBJ2-7	CASSFLGAGDEQYF
TRBV18	TRBJ2-7	CASSPGVNEQYF
TRBV2	TRBJ2-5	CASSQDWGETQYF
TRBV15	TRBJ2-5	CATSRVGRKETQYF
TRBV19	TRBJ2-1	CASSHPQGGRNEQFF
TRBV6-1	TRBJ2-2	CASSEKVAGLSGRHGELFF
TRBV4-2	TRBJ2-1	CASSQDQGGEQFF
TRBV20-1	TRBJ2-3	CSASGADTQYF